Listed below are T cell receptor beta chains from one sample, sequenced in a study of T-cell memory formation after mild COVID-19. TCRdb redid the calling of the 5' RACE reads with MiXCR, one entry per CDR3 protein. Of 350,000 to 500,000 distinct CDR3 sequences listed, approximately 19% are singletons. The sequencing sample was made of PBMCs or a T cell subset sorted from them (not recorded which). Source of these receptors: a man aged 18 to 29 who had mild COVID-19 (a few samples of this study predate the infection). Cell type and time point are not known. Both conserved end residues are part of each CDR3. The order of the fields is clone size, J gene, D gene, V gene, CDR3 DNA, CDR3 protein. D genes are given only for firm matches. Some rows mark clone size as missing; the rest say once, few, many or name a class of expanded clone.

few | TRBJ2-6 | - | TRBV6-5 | TGTGCCAGCACCCCCGGGGTAGTCGTCTCTGGGGCCAACGTCCTGACTTTC | CASTPGVVVSGANVLTF
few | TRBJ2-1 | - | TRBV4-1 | TGCGCCAGCAGCCTCCTCAGGACTGAGCAGTTCTTC | CASSLLRTEQFF
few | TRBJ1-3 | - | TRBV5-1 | TGCGCCAGCAGGGACGGTTTCTCTGGAAACACCATATATTTT | CASRDGFSGNTIYF
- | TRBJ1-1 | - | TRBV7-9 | TGTGCCAGCAGCTTATCCGAGGGCTCTGAAGCTTTCTTT | CASSLSEGSEAFF
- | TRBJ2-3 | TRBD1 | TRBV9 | TGTGCCAGCAGCGGTCGCCGGGACAGGGTTACAGATACGCAGTATTTT | CASSGRRDRVTDTQYF
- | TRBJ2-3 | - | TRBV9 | TGTGCCAGCAGCGTAGGTAGTAGTCGAGCCACAGATACGCAGTATTTT | CASSVGSSRATDTQYF
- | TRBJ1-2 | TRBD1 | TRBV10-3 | TGTGCCATCAGTGAGCAGGGGACAGGGGTTGGCTACACCTTC | CAISEQGTGVGYTF
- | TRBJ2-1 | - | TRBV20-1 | TGCAGTGCCACCCCCCTGGGTCGGGATGAGCAGTTCTTC | CSATPLGRDEQFF
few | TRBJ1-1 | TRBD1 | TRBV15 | TGTGCCACCAGCAGAGGGGGAGGGGGCGTGTGGGGTGAAGCTTTCTTT | CATSRGGGGVWGEAFF
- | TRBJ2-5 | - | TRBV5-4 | TGTGCCAGCAGCTTGGCCGGCTTCCAAGAGACCCAGTACTTC | CASSLAGFQETQYF
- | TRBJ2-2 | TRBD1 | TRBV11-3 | TGTGCCAGCAGCCCGGGGACAGGAACTTACACCGGGGAGCTGTTTTTT | CASSPGTGTYTGELFF
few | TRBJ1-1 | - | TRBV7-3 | TGTGCCAGCAGCTCCGCCGGGACGTCTGAAGCTTTCTTT | CASSSAGTSEAFF
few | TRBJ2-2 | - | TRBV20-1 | TGCAGTGCTAGCGTTAAAGGCTTGAACACCGGGGAGCTGTTTTTT | CSASVKGLNTGELFF
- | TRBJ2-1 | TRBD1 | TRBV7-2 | TGTGCCAGCAGCTTAGAATCGCAGGGGGCGTACAATGAGCAGTTCTTC | CASSLESQGAYNEQFF
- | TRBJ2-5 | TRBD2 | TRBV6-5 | TGTGCCAGCAGTTACTCGATTGGCGGGGGTTTAATTCAGACCCAGTACTTC | CASSYSIGGGLIQTQYF
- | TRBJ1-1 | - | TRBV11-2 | TGTGCCAGCAGCGGGCGACAGGTCGAAGCTTTCTTT | CASSGRQVEAFF
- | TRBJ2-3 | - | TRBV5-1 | TGCGCCAGTAAGAGCGGACAAAGCACAGATACGCAGTATTTT | CASKSGQSTDTQYF
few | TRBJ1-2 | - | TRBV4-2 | TGTGCCAGCAGCCAAGAAAATCCAGGGTCGTGGGGCTACACCTTC | CASSQENPGSWGYTF
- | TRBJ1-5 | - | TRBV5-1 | TGCGCCAGCAGCTTGGAGTGGGGGCTTCAGCCCCAGCATTTT | CASSLEWGLQPQHF
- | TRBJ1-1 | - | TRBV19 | TGTGCCAGTAGTATGCTGGTCGGGGAAGTTCCTGAAGCTTTCTTT | CASSMLVGEVPEAFF
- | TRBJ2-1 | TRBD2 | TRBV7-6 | TGTGCCAGCAGCTTACTCGGGGGGGCGGCCTACAATGAGCAGTTCTTC | CASSLLGGAAYNEQFF
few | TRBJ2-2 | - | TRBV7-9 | TGTGCCAGCAACCAGAACACCGGGGAGCTGTTTTTT | CASNQNTGELFF
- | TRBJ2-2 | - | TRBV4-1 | TGCGCCAGCAGCCAGAGGGAAGACACCACCGGGGAGCTGTTTTTT | CASSQREDTTGELFF
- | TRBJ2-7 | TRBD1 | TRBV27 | TGTGCCAGCAGCCGTCCGGGACAGGGGGCCTACGAGCAGTACTTC | CASSRPGQGAYEQYF
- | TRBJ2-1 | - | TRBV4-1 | TGCGCCAGCAGCCGGCAAGGGGGGAGCTCCTACAATGAGCAGTTCTTC | CASSRQGGSSYNEQFF
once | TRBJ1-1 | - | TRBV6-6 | TGTGCCAGCAGTTACTCGGAGGGGGCTGAAGCTTTCTTT | CASSYSEGAEAFF
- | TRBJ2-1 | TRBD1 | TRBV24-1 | TGTGCCACCAGTGATCCAGGGGGCACGGGCAATGAGCAGTTCTTC | CATSDPGGTGNEQFF
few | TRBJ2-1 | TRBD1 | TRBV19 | TGTGCCAGTAGTATGGACAGGGGTAATGAGCAGTTCTTC | CASSMDRGNEQFF
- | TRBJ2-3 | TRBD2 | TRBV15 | TGTGCCACCAGCTACCTAGCGGGGCCAAACACAGATACGCAGTATTTT | CATSYLAGPNTDTQYF
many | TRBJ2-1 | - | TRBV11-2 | TGTGCCAGCATCACGACGGGAAACTCCTACAATGAGCAGTTCTTC | CASITTGNSYNEQFF
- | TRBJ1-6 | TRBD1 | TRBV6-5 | TGTGCCAGCAGTCGGACAGGCAGCGGTTCACCCCTCCACTTT | CASSRTGSGSPLHF
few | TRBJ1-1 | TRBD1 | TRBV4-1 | TGCGCCAGCAGCCAGACCGGGACAGGGGCCCCGAACACTGAAGCTTTCTTT | CASSQTGTGAPNTEAFF
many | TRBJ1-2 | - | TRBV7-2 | TGTGCCAGCTCGACAATGCCGGACTATGGCTACACCTTC | CASSTMPDYGYTF
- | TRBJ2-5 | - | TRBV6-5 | TGTGCCAGCGGGACCCTGAACCAAGAGACCCAGTACTTC | CASGTLNQETQYF
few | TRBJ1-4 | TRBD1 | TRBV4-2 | TGTGCCAGCAGCCCTCGGGACAGGGCTTACGAAAAACTGTTTTTT | CASSPRDRAYEKLFF
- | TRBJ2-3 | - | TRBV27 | TGTGCCAGCAGTTTAAGTCCCTCAAGCACAGATACGCAGTATTTT | CASSLSPSSTDTQYF
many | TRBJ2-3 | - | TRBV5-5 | TGTGCCAGCAGCCAAGACTATAGCACAGATACGCAGTATTTT | CASSQDYSTDTQYF
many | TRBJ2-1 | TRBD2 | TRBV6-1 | TGTGCCAGCAGTGAACAGGCGGGGGGGCCGAGTGAGCAGTTCTTC | CASSEQAGGPSEQFF
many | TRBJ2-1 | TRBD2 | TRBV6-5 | TGTGCCAGCAGTCTCCTAGCGGGCCAACCGAGCTCCTACAATGAGCAGTTCTTC | CASSLLAGQPSSYNEQFF
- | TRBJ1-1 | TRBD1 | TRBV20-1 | TGCAGTGCTATCCCGGGACAGGGGGCTTGGGGCACTGAAGCTTTCTTT | CSAIPGQGAWGTEAFF
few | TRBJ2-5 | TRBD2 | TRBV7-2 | TGTGCCAGCAGCTTAGCGCGGAATAGCGGGGGGCAAGAGACCCAGTACTTC | CASSLARNSGGQETQYF
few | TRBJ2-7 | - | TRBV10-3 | TGTGCCATCAGTGAGTCGGTTGCCGAGCAGTACTTC | CAISESVAEQYF
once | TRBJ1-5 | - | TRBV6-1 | TGTGCCAGCAATGGACAGCTCAATCAGCCCCAGCATTTT | CASNGQLNQPQHF
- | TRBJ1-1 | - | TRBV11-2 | TGTGCCAGCAGCTTAGATGGTGGGGGATTGAACACTGAAGCTTTCTTT | CASSLDGGGLNTEAFF
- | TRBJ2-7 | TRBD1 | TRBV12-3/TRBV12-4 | TGTGCCAGCAGTTTGGTCAGGGGGCGAGAGCAGTACTTC | CASSLVRGREQYF
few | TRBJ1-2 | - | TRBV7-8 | TGTGCCAGCAGCCCGGGGTTGAGAGGCTACACCTTC | CASSPGLRGYTF
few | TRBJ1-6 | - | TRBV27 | TGTGCCAGCAGGCAGGGCGATAGTATTTCACCCCTCCACTTT | CASRQGDSISPLHF
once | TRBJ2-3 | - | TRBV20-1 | TGCAGTGCTAGAGCTACGTGGGACTCCTACACAGATACGCAGTATTTT | CSARATWDSYTDTQYF
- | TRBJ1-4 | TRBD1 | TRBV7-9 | TGTGCCAGCAGCCCTATGGGGGACAGGAGAACGCGTAATGAAAAACTGTTTTTT | CASSPMGDRRTRNEKLFF
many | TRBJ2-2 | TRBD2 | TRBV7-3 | TGTGCCAGCAGCCCCCCGGGCACTAGCGGAGCCACCGGGGAGCTGTTTTTT | CASSPPGTSGATGELFF
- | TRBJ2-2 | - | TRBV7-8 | TGTGCCAGCAGCTCGCGCTGGGGTGGCGCGAACACCGGGGAGCTGTTTTTT | CASSSRWGGANTGELFF
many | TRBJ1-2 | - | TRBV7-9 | TGTGCCAGCAGCCCGAGGGACATCCATTATGGCTACACCTTC | CASSPRDIHYGYTF
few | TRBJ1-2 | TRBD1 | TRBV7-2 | TGTGCCAGCAGCCATTACGGGGACAGGGAAATTGGCTACACCTTC | CASSHYGDREIGYTF